This entry lists 10 T cell receptor beta chains sequenced from one sample in a study of control samples from healthy donors and cancer patients. Profiled with immunoSEQ multiplex PCR; TCRdb holds only in-frame clones, not every one. The table lists fewer than 200,000 clones, roughly 90% of them singletons. The sequenced material came from blood. The receptors derive from a woman in her 50s in good health.

The chain joins TRBV12-3 or TRBV12-4 to TRBJ1-1; no firm D call. The CDR3 sequence is 13 residues long. V was cut by 5 bases and J by 4 bases, with 11 bases left in between. For the CDR3, the DNA is TGTGCCAGCAGTATGCGGGTGAGCACTGAAGCTTTCTTT. This sequence encodes CASSMRVSTEAFF.

The genes are TRBV13 and TRBJ1-3; 10 nucleotides line up with TRBD1. The germline gives CDR1 PRHDT, CDR2 FYEKMQ (reference sequence). V was clipped by 8 bases and J by 0 bases; unmatched bases: 13. The CDR3 length is 18 residues. CDR3 sequence reads: CASCGPGGTGVSGNTIYF. The CDR3 bases are TGTGCCAGCTGTGGTCCTGGGGGGACAGGGGTCTCTGGAAACACCATATATTTT.

This chain connects TRBV5-1 to TRBJ2-1; D remains unclear. The V and J ends lost 0 bases and 3 bases respectively, with 10 bases between them. Germline CDR1 SGHRS, CDR2 YFSETQ. The CDR3 contains 15 residues. The CDR3 here is CASSLAPLFYNEQFF. CDR3 in DNA: TGCGCCAGCAGCTTGGCCCCCCTCTTCTACAATGAGCAGTTCTTC. The variable domain in full, completed from reference TRBV5-1 and TRBJ2-1, reads KAGVTQTPRYLIKTRGQQVTLSCSPISGHRSVSWYQQTPGQGLQFLFEYFSETQRNKGNFPGRFSGRQFSNSRSEMNVSTLELGDSALYLCASSLAPLFYNEQFFGPGTRLTVL.

This chain uses TRBV7-2 with TRBJ2-5; the D gene is possibly TRBD2 (5 bases). Trimming cost V 0 bases and J 5 bases, with 7 bases left between them. This CDR3 comprises 13 residues. Germline CDR1 and CDR2: SGHTA and FQGNSA. CDR3 region: CASSLAPGETQYF. As DNA, the CDR3 is TGTGCCAGCAGCTTAGCACCGGGGGAGACCCAGTACTTC.

The J gene is TRBJ1-2, the V gene TRBV28, with D perhaps matching TRBD1 (5 bases). Germline V gives CDR1 MDHEN, CDR2 SYDVKM. Trimming took 3 bases from V and 7 from J, leaving 12 bases between them. The CDR3 has 13 amino acids. CDR3 nucleotides: TGTGCCAGCAGTTTTCGAGGGAGGGGTGGCTACACCTTC. Translation gives CASSFRGRGGYTF.

The chain joins TRBV9 to TRBJ2-1; 9 nucleotides line up with TRBD1. The CDR3 sequence is 15 residues long. Trimming removed 4 bases from V and 6 bases from J; junction bases left unmatched: 8. The germline V gene has CDR1 SGDLS and CDR2 YYNGEE. The CDR3 reads CASSPLGQGFNEQFF. CDR3 sequence (DNA): TGTGCCAGCAGCCCGTTGGGACAGGGCTTCAATGAGCAGTTCTTC.

This chain joins TRBV30 and TRBJ1-4; D is possibly TRBD1 (5 bases). This CDR3 is 13 amino acids long. Germline V gives CDR1 GTSNPN, CDR2 SVGIG (reference sequence). The V gene lost 6 bases and the J gene lost 4 bases, with 12 bases spanning the gap. CDR3 amino acids: CACYDRYNEKLFF. The CDR3 bases are TGTGCCTGCTACGACAGATATAATGAAAAACTGTTTTTT.

V is TRBV6-5 and J is TRBJ2-7; 8 bases are shared with TRBD2. The J segment lost 6 bases and the V segment lost 8 bases, leaving 9 bases of the junction unmatched. Germline V CDR1 and CDR2: MNHEY, SVGAGI. The CDR3 sequence is 13 residues long. CDR3 DNA sequence: TGTGCCAGCGAGTCCGGGACTAGGTCCGAGCAGTACTTC. This translates into CASESGTRSEQYF.

This chain links TRBV10-3 with TRBJ1-2; unclear D gene. The CDR3 runs to 15 residues. Between the trimmed V and J ends, which lost 6 bases and 8 bases, there was a span of 22 bases. Germline V gene lookup returns CDR1 ENHRY and CDR2 SYGVKD. CDR3 sequence (DNA): TGTGCCATCAGGGACGTGGTGAGGGTGGAGGACGGCTACACCTTC. This translates into CAIRDVVRVEDGYTF.

The CDR3 coding sequence is TGCGCCAGCAGCGCCGGGACAATGGTAGCAGCCGCGGAGACCCAGTACTTC. It is translated as CASSAGTMVAAAETQYF. The rearrangement links TRBV5-1 to TRBJ2-5, with D perhaps TRBD1 (6 bases). Germline-derived CDR1 and CDR2 are SGHRS and YFSETQ. The CDR3 extends over 17 amino acids. The V gene lost 4 bases and the J gene lost 5 bases, with 24 bases spanning the gap.